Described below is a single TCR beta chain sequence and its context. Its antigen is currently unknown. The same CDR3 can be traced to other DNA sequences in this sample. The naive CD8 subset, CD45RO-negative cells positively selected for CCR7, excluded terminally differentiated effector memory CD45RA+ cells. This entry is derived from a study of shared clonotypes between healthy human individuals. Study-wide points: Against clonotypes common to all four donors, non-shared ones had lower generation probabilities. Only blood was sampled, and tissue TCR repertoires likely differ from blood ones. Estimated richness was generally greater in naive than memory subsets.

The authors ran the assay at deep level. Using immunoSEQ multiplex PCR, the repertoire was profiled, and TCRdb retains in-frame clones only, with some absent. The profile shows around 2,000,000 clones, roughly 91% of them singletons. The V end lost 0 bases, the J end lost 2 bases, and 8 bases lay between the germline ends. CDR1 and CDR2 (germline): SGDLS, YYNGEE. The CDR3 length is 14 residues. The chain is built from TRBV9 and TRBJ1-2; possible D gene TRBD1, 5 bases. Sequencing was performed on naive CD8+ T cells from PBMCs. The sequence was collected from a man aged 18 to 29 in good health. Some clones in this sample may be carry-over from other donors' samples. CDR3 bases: TGTGCCAGCAGCGTAGGTGGGGGAAACTATGGCTACACCTTC. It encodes CASSVGGGNYGYTF.